The 30 T cell receptor beta chains listed next were all sequenced from one sample in a study of response to subunit inactivated influenza vaccine. TCRdb reprocessed the RT-PCR reads via MiXCR and lists one record per CDR3 protein. The sample records hundreds of thousands of distinct CDR3 sequences, roughly 14% being singletons. The sample was PBMCs from blood, taken about 12 days after vaccination. These receptors all stem from a man over 45 who received an inactivated influenza vaccine.

CDR3 bases: TGTGCCAGCAGCTTGTCCAGGGGCGCCTACCTTACCTCTGGAAACACCATATATTTT. This translates into CASSLSRGAYLTSGNTIYF. The chain carries TRBV5-4 and TRBJ1-3; tentatively, D is TRBD1 (6 bases). Trimming left V 1 base short and J 0 bases short, with 20 bases between. The length of the CDR3 is 19 residues. Germline V CDR1 and CDR2: SGHNT, YYREEE (reference sequence).

The rearrangement joins TRBV12-3 or TRBV12-4 to TRBJ1-1; D possibly corresponds to TRBD1 (6 bases). The ends were cut back, 5 bases at V and 4 bases at J, with 14 bases in the middle. The CDR3 totals 14 residues. The CDR3 protein is CASSTGRGVTEAFF. CDR3 DNA: TGTGCCAGCAGTACAGGGCGCGGGGTCACTGAAGCTTTCTTT.

This clonotype has ten or more counts. This chain joins TRBV13 and TRBJ2-5; 9 bases agree with TRBD1. CDR1 and CDR2 (germline): PRHDT, FYEKMQ (reference sequence). The CDR3 length is 14 residues. V gave up 1 base and J gave up 4 bases; unmatched junction bases: 1. The CDR3 DNA reads as TGTGCCAGCAGCTTAGACAGGGGGCTAGAGACCCAGTACTTC. This sequence encodes CASSLDRGLETQYF. The complete variable domain, with remaining parts taken from reference TRBV13 and TRBJ2-5, reads AAGVIQSPRHLIKEKRETATLKCYPIPRHDTVYWYQQGPGQDPQFLISFYEKMQSDKGSIPDRFSAQQFSDYHSELNMSSLELGDSALYFCASSLDRGLETQYFGPGTRLLVL.

This clonotype was detected many times. CDR3 amino acids: CASSLASGVSNQPQHF. The CDR3 nucleotides are TGTGCCAGCAGCTTGGCGTCCGGGGTTAGCAATCAGCCCCAGCATTTT. The V and J genes are TRBV5-8 and TRBJ1-5, with D hard to call. The CDR3 consists of 16 residues. Germline CDR1 SGHTS, CDR2 YDEGEE. V lost 0 bases and J lost 0, with 10 bases in between.

The chain is built from TRBV20-1 and TRBJ2-1; 7 bases match TRBD2. Germline-derived CDR1 and CDR2 are DFQATT and SNEGSKA (reference sequence). Unmatched junction bases numbered 6, after V lost 0 bases and J lost 4 bases. This CDR3 is 15 amino acids long. The CDR3 sequence is CSARDQSGVYNEQFF. The CDR3 region has the DNA TGCAGTGCTAGAGATCAAAGCGGGGTGTACAATGAGCAGTTCTTC.

This clonotype was observed a few times. The chain joins TRBV12-3 or TRBV12-4 to TRBJ1-1, with D possibly being TRBD1 (6 bases). The CDR3 is made up of 14 amino acids. The V end was cut by 5 bases, the J end by 1 base, with 11 bases between. The CDR3 region is CASSPGVENTEAFF. CDR3 nucleotide sequence: TGTGCCAGCAGTCCAGGGGTTGAGAACACTGAAGCTTTCTTT.

The count of this clonotype is one. J is TRBJ2-5 and V is TRBV25-1, with D possibly matching TRBD2 (6 bases). Germline CDR1 MGHDK, CDR2 SYGVNS. V was trimmed by 7 bases and J by 5 bases, leaving 14 bases between them. This CDR3 contains 13 residues. CDR3 sequence reads: CASTEGWRETQYF. The CDR3 region has the DNA TGTGCCAGCACGGAGGGGTGGCGGGAGACCCAGTACTTC.

The J gene is TRBJ1-2, the V gene TRBV12-3 or TRBV12-4, with 7 nucleotides matching TRBD1. J was trimmed by 2 bases and V by 4 bases; bases with no gene match: 7. The CDR3 is made up of 15 amino acids. CDR3 nucleotide sequence: TGTGCCAGCAGTTCGGGACAGAAGTTGAACTATGGCTACACCTTC. This gives the protein CASSSGQKLNYGYTF.

This clonotype occurred a few times. The chain recombines TRBV5-6 with TRBJ2-3; D gene ambiguous. CDR3 length: 14 residues. The V end was cut by 2 bases, the J end by 2 bases, with 9 bases between. Germline lookup yields CDR1 SGHDT and CDR2 YYEEEE. The CDR3 sequence: CASSFRRPTDTQYF. In nucleotides, the CDR3 is TGTGCCAGCAGCTTTCGGCGTCCCACAGATACGCAGTATTTT. The full variable domain, with the rest looked up from reference TRBV5-6 and TRBJ2-3, is DAGVTQSPTHLIKTRGQQVTLRCSPKSGHDTVSWYQQALGQGPQFIFQYYEEEERQRGNFPDRFSGHQFPNYSSELNVNALLLGDSALYLCASSFRRPTDTQYFGPGTRLTVL.

The V and J genes are TRBV7-9 and TRBJ2-3; 8 positions agree with TRBD2. The CDR3 is 17 residues long. The J segment lost 1 base and the V segment lost 5 bases, leaving 11 bases of the junction unmatched. The V gene's germline CDR1 is SEHNR and CDR2 FQNEAQ (reference sequence). CDR3 sequence (DNA): TGTGCCAGCAGCGACTTCGGGAGGGCAGGAGGCACAGATACGCAGTATTTT. Translation: CASSDFGRAGGTDTQYF.

This clonotype was detected a few times. The rearrangement links TRBV2 to TRBJ1-1; the D gene is possibly TRBD1 (5 bases). The CDR3 is 16 residues long. Germline lookup yields CDR1 SNHLY and CDR2 FYNNEI. Between the trimmed V and J ends, which lost 0 bases and 9 bases, there was a span of 20 bases. CDR3 protein: CASSEATIGTGYKAFF. The CDR3, as DNA: TGTGCCAGCAGTGAAGCAACCATAGGGACGGGCTATAAAGCTTTCTTT.

This clonotype was detected ten times or more. V is TRBV4-3 and J is TRBJ2-6; D gene ambiguous. Trimming cost V 1 base and J 0 bases, with 13 bases left between them. CDR1 and CDR2 from the germline V gene are LGHNA and YSLEER. The CDR3 loop spans 18 amino acids. CDR3 nucleotides: TGCGCCAGCAGCCAAGGATGGTCGTCACTCTCTGGGGCCAACGTCCTGACTTTC. Residues: CASSQGWSSLSGANVLTF.

The V call is TRBV20-1, the J call TRBJ2-3, with no clear D. The CDR3 is made up of 16 amino acids. V was shortened by 0 bases and J by 2 bases, with 15 bases between the two germline ends. From germline, CDR1 is DFQATT and CDR2 SNEGSKA (reference sequence). The chain's CDR3 is CSARDSQETNTDTQYF. In nucleotides, the CDR3 is TGCAGTGCTAGAGATAGTCAGGAAACAAACACAGATACGCAGTATTTT.

The rearrangement links TRBV20-1 to TRBJ2-3; D may be TRBD1 (5 bases). CDR3 length: 14 amino acids. The germline gives CDR1 DFQATT, CDR2 SNEGSKA (reference sequence). The CDR3 coding sequence is TGCATCGCTGGCCAGGGTACGGGCACAGATACGCAGTATTTT. Translated, it gives CIAGQGTGTDTQYF.

This clonotype came up many times. The V gene is TRBV25-1, the J gene TRBJ1-2; D may be TRBD1 (5 bases). Germline V gives CDR1 MGHDK, CDR2 SYGVNS. The CDR3 totals 14 residues. V shed 0 bases and J shed 4 bases, with 9 bases lying between them. The CDR3 loop reads CASSEYDRPYGYTF. CDR3 bases: TGTGCCAGCAGTGAATACGACAGACCCTATGGCTACACCTTC.

This clonotype was picked up many times. The V gene is TRBV24-1, the J gene TRBJ2-1; D unresolved. Germline CDR1 is KGHDR and CDR2 is SFDVKD. V was trimmed by 1 base and J by 0 bases, leaving 9 bases between them. The CDR3 totals 16 residues. DNA for the CDR3: TGTGCCACCAGTGATTTCCGGCAGAGCTCCTACAATGAGCAGTTCTTC. Its protein product is CATSDFRQSSYNEQFF.

The table lists this clonotype with many counts. At one boundary the junction diverges from the germline segment, which might be a read error. The chain carries TRBV5-1 and TRBJ1-2; 7 nucleotides agree with TRBD1. CDR1 and CDR2 from the germline V gene are SGHRS and YFSETQ. The CDR3 has 14 residues. The CDR3: CASSLGTANYGYTF. The CDR3 coding sequence is TGTGCCAGCAGTTTGGGGACAGCTAACTATGGCTACACCTTC.

The genes are TRBV6-1 and TRBJ1-2; 12 bases are a match to TRBD1. This CDR3 contains 16 residues. After removal of 6 bases from V and 3 bases from J, the junction contained 8 bases not matched to a gene. The germline CDR1 and CDR2 sequences are MNHNS and SASEGT. The CDR3 DNA sequence: TGTGCCAGCAGCAACCGGGACAGGGGGCGATACTATGGCTACACCTTC. Its protein product is CASSNRDRGRYYGYTF.

The table lists this clonotype with a few counts. The gene calls are TRBV10-3 and TRBJ2-7, with 7 bases that match TRBD1. CDR3 length: 14 residues. Germline V gene sequence: CDR1 ENHRY, CDR2 SYGVKD. V gave up 6 bases and J gave up 2 bases; unmatched junction bases: 7. In DNA, the CDR3 is TGTGCCATCAGGGTTACAGGGGTCCCCTACGAGCAGTACTTC. Amino acids: CAIRVTGVPYEQYF.

This clonotype was seen a handful of times. The rearrangement joins TRBV20-1 to TRBJ2-3, with TRBD2 matching 8 bases. The length of the CDR3 is 15 residues. V shed 1 base and J 6 bases; nucleotides not matched to a gene: 9. Germline V CDR1 and CDR2: DFQATT, SNEGSKA (reference sequence). The CDR3 sequence: CSARGGSGGEDTQYF. As DNA, the CDR3 is TGCAGTGCTAGAGGTGGAAGCGGGGGTGAGGATACGCAGTATTTT.

This clonotype has more than one count but fewer than ten. The genes are TRBV27 and TRBJ2-1; D is unclear. The CDR3 runs 15 residues. Germline loops: CDR1 MNHEY, CDR2 SMNVEV (reference sequence). Deletions cut 1 base from V and 1 base from J, with 8 bases between. The DNA of the CDR3 is TGTGCCAGCAGTTTATTTTCGGATTCCTACAATGAGCAGTTCTTC. This sequence encodes CASSLFSDSYNEQFF.

This clonotype was observed a few times. The CDR3 protein is CASSKGFYEQYF. CDR3 nucleotide sequence: TGTGCCAGCAGTAAGGGCTTCTACGAGCAGTACTTC. The chain joins TRBV12-3 or TRBV12-4 to TRBJ2-7; D remains unclear. This CDR3 is built from 12 residues. Between the trimmed V and J ends, which lost 5 bases and 3 bases, there was a span of 8 bases.

This clonotype was recorded many times. The chain employs TRBV5-1 and TRBJ2-3; possible D gene TRBD2, 6 bases. Per germline, CDR1 SGHRS and CDR2 YFSETQ. There are 15 residues in the CDR3. Deletions cut 4 bases from V and 0 bases from J, with 12 bases between. CDR3 in DNA: TGCGCCAGCAGCCCGCGGGGTTCTAGCACAGATACGCAGTATTTT. Its protein product is CASSPRGSSTDTQYF.

This clonotype was observed a few times. V usage is TRBV6-2 or TRBV6-3 and J usage is TRBJ1-5, with a weak D call TRBD1 (5 bases). Germline CDR1 MNHEY, CDR2 SVGEGT. CDR3 length: 13 residues. V lost 7 bases to trimming and J lost 1 base, with 8 bases between them. The CDR3 region has the DNA TGTGCCAGCATGAGGGACAGCAATCAGCCCCAGCATTTT. It encodes CASMRDSNQPQHF.

CDR3 DNA: TGTGCCAGCAGCTTAAGCATGGTGGGGAAGGAGACCCAGTACTTC. This translates into CASSLSMVGKETQYF. The chain couples TRBV11-2 to TRBJ2-5; no clear D. Germline V lookup: CDR1 SGHAT, CDR2 FQNNGV. Trimming stripped 2 bases from V and 5 bases from J, with 15 bases between. CDR3 length: 15 amino acids.

In its sample, this clonotype was seen a few times. The V gene is TRBV4-2, the J gene TRBJ2-6; D not resolved. Trimming pared 1 base from V and 1 base from J, leaving 11 bases between. The CDR3 sequence is 17 residues long. CDR1 LGHNA and CDR2 YNFKEQ come from the germline V gene. Here the CDR3 DNA reads TGTGCCAGCAGCCAAGCCAGAAGTGGGTCTGGGGCCAACGTCCTGACTTTC. Its protein product is CASSQARSGSGANVLTF.

The CDR3 spells CASASGFSGNTIYF. The CDR3 DNA reads TGTGCCAGCGCGTCGGGCTTCTCTGGAAACACCATATATTTT. The V and J genes are TRBV6-1 and TRBJ1-3, with unresolved D. The germline V and J ends were trimmed by 8 bases and 0 bases, with 11 bases remaining between them. Germline values: CDR1 MNHNS, CDR2 SASEGT. The CDR3 is 14 amino acids.

This clonotype has a single count. This sequence joins TRBV4-3 and TRBJ2-4, with TRBD2 matching over 8 bases. Germline-derived CDR1 and CDR2 are LGHNA and YSLEER. Unmatched junction bases numbered 9, after V lost 0 bases and J lost 8 bases. The CDR3 spans 16 residues. The CDR3 reads CASSQDRSSGYYIQYF. The CDR3 DNA is TGCGCCAGCAGCCAAGATAGATCTAGCGGGTATTACATTCAGTACTTC.

In its sample, this clonotype was seen a few times. The J gene is TRBJ1-6, the V gene TRBV11-2; no definite D call. V lost 5 bases and J lost 13, with 21 bases in between. The CDR3 is made up of 15 amino acids. Germline V lookup: CDR1 SGHAT, CDR2 FQNNGV. The CDR3 region has the DNA TGTGCCAGCAGCCCGATAGGACGGTCCTTAGAGCCCCTCCACTTT. Translated, it gives CASSPIGRSLEPLHF.

J is TRBJ2-3 and V is TRBV11-2, with TRBD2 matching 10 bases. CDR1 is SGHAT and CDR2 is FQNNGV in the germline V gene. This CDR3 has 18 amino acids. The V gene end was trimmed by 0 bases and the J gene end by 6 bases; junction bases not matched to a gene: 12. The CDR3: CASSLESFLAGVPDTQYF. For the CDR3, the DNA is TGTGCCAGCAGCTTAGAATCCTTTCTAGCGGGGGTACCGGATACGCAGTATTTT.